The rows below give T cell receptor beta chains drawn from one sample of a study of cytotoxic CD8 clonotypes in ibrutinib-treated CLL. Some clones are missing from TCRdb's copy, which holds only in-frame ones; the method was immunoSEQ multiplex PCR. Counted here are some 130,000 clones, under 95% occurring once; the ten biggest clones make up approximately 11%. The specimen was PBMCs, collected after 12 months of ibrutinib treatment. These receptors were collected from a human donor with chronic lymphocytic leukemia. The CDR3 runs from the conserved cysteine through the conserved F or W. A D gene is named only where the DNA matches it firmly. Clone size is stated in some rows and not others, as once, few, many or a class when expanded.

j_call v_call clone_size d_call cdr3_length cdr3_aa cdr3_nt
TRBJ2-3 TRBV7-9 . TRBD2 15 CASIILAWEADTQYF TGTGCCAGCATCATACTAGCGTGGGAGGCAGATACGCAGTATTTT
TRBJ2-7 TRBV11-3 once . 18 CASSLEGVDGTGPYEQYF TGTGCCAGCAGCTTAGAAGGGGTCGACGGAACTGGGCCCTACGAGCAGTACTTC
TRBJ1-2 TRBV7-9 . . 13 CASSLGRRYGYTF TGTGCCAGCAGCTTAGGGCGGCGGTATGGCTACACCTTC
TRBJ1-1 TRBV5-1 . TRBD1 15 CASSPRDRDDTEAFF TGCGCCAGCAGCCCCCGGGACAGGGACGACACTGAAGCTTTCTTT
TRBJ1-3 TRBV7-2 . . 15 CASSPRTVSGNTIYF TGTGCCAGCAGCCCGAGGACGGTCTCTGGAAACACCATATATTTT
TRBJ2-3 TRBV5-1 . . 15 CASSLDGASTDTQYF TGCGCCAGCAGCTTGGACGGCGCTAGCACAGATACGCAGTATTTT
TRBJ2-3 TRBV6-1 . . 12 CASSGWYDTQYF TGTGCCAGCAGCGGCTGGTATGATACGCAGTATTTT
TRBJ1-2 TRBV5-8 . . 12 CASSLRPDGYTF TGTGCCAGCAGCTTGAGACCGGACGGCTACACCTTC
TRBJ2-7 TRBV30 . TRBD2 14 CAWRVAGATYEQYF TGTGCCTGGAGGGTAGCGGGAGCGACCTACGAGCAGTACTTC
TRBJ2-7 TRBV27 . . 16 CASSLAMFGAAHEQYF TGTGCCAGCAGTTTGGCAATGTTCGGGGCCGCTCACGAGCAGTACTTC
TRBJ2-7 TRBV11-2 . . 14 CASSLGRTRYEQYF TGTGCCAGCAGCTTAGGTCGGACACGCTACGAGCAGTACTTC
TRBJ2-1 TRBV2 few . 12 CASSDSYNEQFF TGTGCCAGCAGTGACAGTTACAATGAGCAGTTCTTC
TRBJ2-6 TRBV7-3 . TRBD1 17 CASSFGTGISGANVLTF TGTGCCAGCAGCTTCGGGACAGGTATCTCTGGGGCCAACGTCCTGACTTTC
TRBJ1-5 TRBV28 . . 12 CASSRIREPQHF TGTGCCAGCAGTAGGATCCGGGAGCCCCAGCATTTT
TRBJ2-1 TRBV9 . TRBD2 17 CASSVGHVGGRYNEQFF TGTGCCAGCAGCGTGGGGCATGTTGGCGGGAGGTACAATGAGCAGTTCTTC
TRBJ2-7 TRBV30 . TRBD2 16 CAWSLGLARTNYEQYF TGTGCCTGGAGTTTGGGACTAGCGCGGACGAACTACGAGCAGTACTTC
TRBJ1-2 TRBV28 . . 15 CASSPDRWDNYGYTF TGTGCCAGCAGTCCAGATAGATGGGATAACTATGGCTACACCTTC
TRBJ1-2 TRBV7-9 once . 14 CASSFEGVNYGYTF TGTGCCAGCAGCTTCGAGGGGGTTAACTATGGCTACACCTTC
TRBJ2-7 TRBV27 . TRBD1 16 CASSPWATGVLYEQYF TGTGCCAGCAGTCCATGGGCAACAGGGGTACTCTACGAGCAGTACTTC
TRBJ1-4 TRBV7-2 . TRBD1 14 CASSSDRVNEKLFF TGTGCCAGCAGCTCGGACAGGGTAAACGAAAAACTGTTTTTT
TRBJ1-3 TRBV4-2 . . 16 CASSQGPANSGNTIYF TGTGCCAGCAGCCAAGGTCCGGCTAACTCTGGAAACACCATATATTTT
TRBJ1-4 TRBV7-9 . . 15 CASSPSGAWDEKLFF TGTGCCAGCAGCCCCTCTGGGGCTTGGGATGAAAAACTGTTTTTT
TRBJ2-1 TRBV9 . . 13 CASSPHTQNEQFF TGTGCCAGCAGCCCCCACACCCAAAATGAGCAGTTCTTC
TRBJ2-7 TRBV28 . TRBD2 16 CASRGLAGYLSYEQYF TGTGCCAGCAGGGGACTAGCGGGGTACCTCTCCTACGAGCAGTACTTC
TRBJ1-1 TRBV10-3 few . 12 CAISQKTFEAFF TGTGCCATCAGTCAGAAGACCTTCGAAGCTTTCTTT
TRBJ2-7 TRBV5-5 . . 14 CASSLGTANYEQYF TGTGCCAGCAGCTTGGGGACAGCGAACTACGAGCAGTACTTC
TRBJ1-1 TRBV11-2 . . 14 CASSSSPVGTEAFF TGTGCCAGCAGCTCAAGTCCAGTAGGGACTGAAGCTTTCTTT
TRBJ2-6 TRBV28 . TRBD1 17 CASKNGQGVTGANVLTF TGTGCCAGCAAAAACGGACAGGGAGTAACCGGGGCCAACGTCCTGACTTTC
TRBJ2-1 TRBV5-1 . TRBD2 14 CASSTLAGDNEQFF TGCGCCAGCAGCACACTAGCGGGAGACAATGAGCAGTTCTTC
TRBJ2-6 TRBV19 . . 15 CASSVSISGANVLTF TGTGCCAGTAGTGTGTCGATCTCTGGGGCCAACGTCCTGACTTTC
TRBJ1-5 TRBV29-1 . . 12 CSVEEGGRAQHF TGCAGCGTTGAAGAGGGGGGGAGAGCCCAGCATTTT
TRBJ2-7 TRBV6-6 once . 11 CASSREGEQYF TGTGCCAGCAGCCGTGAGGGCGAGCAGTACTTC
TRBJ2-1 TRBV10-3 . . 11 CAISEANEQFF TGTGCCATCAGTGAAGCCAATGAGCAGTTCTTC
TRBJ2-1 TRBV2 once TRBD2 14 CASAPSGMWNEQFF TGTGCCAGTGCGCCTAGCGGGATGTGGAATGAGCAGTTCTTC
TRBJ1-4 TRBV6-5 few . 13 CASSYGNPEKLFF TGTGCCAGCAGTTATGGGAACCCTGAAAAACTGTTTTTT
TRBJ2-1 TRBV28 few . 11 CASSEGDEQFF TGTGCCAGCAGTGAGGGGGATGAGCAGTTCTTC
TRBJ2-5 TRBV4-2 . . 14 CASSQEPREETQYF TGTGCCAGCAGCCAAGAACCTCGAGAGGAGACCCAGTACTTC
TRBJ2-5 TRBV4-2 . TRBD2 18 CASSQGLGLAGGVETQYF TGTGCCAGCAGCCAAGGGTTGGGACTAGCGGGAGGTGTGGAGACCCAGTACTTC
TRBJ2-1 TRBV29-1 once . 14 CSVEDQGRDDEQFF TGCAGCGTTGAAGATCAGGGCAGGGATGATGAGCAGTTCTTC
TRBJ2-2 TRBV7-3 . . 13 CASSLMATGELFF TGTGCCAGCAGCTTAATGGCAACCGGGGAGCTGTTTTTT
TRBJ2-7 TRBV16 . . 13 CASSQGARYEQYF TGTGCCAGCAGCCAGGGGGCGCGGTACGAGCAGTACTTC